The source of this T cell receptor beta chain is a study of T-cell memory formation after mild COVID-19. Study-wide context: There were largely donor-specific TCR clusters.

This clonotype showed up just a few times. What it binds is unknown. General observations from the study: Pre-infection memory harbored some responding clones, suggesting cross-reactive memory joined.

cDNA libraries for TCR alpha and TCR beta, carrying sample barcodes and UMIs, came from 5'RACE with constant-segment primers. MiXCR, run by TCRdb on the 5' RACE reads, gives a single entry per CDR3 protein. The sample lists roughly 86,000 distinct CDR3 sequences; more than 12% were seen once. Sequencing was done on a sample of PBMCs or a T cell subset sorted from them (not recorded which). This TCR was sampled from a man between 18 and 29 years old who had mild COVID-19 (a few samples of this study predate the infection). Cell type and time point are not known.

The CDR3 is CASSPHDRGTVWEQYF. CDR3 coding DNA: TGCGCCAGCAGTCCACACGACAGGGGGACCGTGTGGGAGCAGTACTTC. The chain combines TRBV4-1 with TRBJ2-7; 9 bases line up with TRBD1. The CDR3 runs 16 residues. V was pared by 6 bases and J by 7 bases, with 16 bases of the junction left unmatched. The V gene's germline CDR1 is MGHRA and CDR2 YSYEKL.